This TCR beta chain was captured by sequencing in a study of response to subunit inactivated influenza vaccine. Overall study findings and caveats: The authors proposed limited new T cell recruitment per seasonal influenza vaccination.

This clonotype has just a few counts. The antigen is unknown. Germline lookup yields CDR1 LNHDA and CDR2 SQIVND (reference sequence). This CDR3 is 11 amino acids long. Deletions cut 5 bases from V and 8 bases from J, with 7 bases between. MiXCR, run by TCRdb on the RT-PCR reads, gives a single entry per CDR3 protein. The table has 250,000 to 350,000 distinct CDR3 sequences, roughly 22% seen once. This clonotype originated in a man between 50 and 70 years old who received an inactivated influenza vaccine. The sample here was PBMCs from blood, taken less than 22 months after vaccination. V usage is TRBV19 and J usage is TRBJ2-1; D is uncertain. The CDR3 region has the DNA TGTGCCAGTAGTTCAGGCGATGAGCAGTTCTTC. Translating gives CASSSGDEQFF.